Below, one TCR beta chain is given with its context. This record belongs to a study of control samples from healthy donors and cancer patients. In germline, CDR1 is SNHLY, CDR2 FYNNEI. This CDR3 has 16 residues. Losses at the gene ends were 6 bases for V and 5 bases for J; bases not matched to a gene: 6. Method: immunoSEQ multiplex PCR; TCRdb's copy keeps in-frame clones and lacks some. Of about 82,000 clones detected, 89% appear once; the ten largest clones hold more than 7%. This chain connects TRBV2 to TRBJ2-5; TRBD2 matches 16 bases. The clonotype originates from a man aged 50 to 60 in good health. The sequenced material came from blood. The CDR3 DNA sequence: TGTGCCAGCAGCCTGGGACTAGCGGGGGGGCAGGAGACCCAGTACTTC. It specifies CASSLGLAGGQETQYF.